These 26 T cell receptor beta chains came from one sample sequenced in a study of cytomegalovirus exposure and HLA in healthy donors (dated by TCRdb to about 2017). The library was built by means of the immunoSEQ multiplex PCR assay. Not all clones reach the TCRdb copy of this immuneACCESS table, which keeps in-frame sequences only. Checked studies attribute under half of the gap to unresolved V genes and leave the rest unexplained. The table for this sample lists tens of thousands of clones; approximately 97% of them were counted only once. Roughly 1.6% of the sample goes to the ten largest clones. Sequenced: PBMCs. The receptors stem from a woman aged 18-29 years in good health and CMV-seropositive.

V and J are TRBV4-1 and TRBJ2-5, with D unclear. Trimming removed 4 bases at V and 1 base at J, with 10 bases between. Germline V gives CDR1 MGHRA, CDR2 YSYEKL. The CDR3 length is 14 residues. CDR3 bases: TGCGCCAGCAGCCCGGGTGTAGGCCAAGAGACCCAGTACTTC. This translates into CASSPGVGQETQYF.

Remarks on this clone: Compared with germline, one end of the junction differs, possibly owing to a read error. J is TRBJ2-5 and V is TRBV18; 9 bases align to TRBD1. The CDR3 runs to 15 residues. The germline CDR1 and CDR2 sequences are KGHSH and LQKENI. The CDR3: CASSPEQGARETQYF. The CDR3 DNA follows: TGTGCCAGCTCACCCGAACAGGGGGCGCGGGAGACTCAGTACTTC.

The V and J genes are TRBV2 and TRBJ2-3; D unresolved. The CDR3 loop spans 11 amino acids. The V end was cut by 4 bases, the J end by 10 bases, with 9 bases between. CDR1 SNHLY and CDR2 FYNNEI come from the germline V gene. The DNA for the CDR3 is TGTGCCAGCAGTGTAATTACTTCGCAGTATTTT. Translation: CASSVITSQYF.

The chain links TRBV28 to TRBJ2-3; 12 nucleotides align to TRBD2. The J segment lost 6 bases and the V segment lost 6 bases, leaving 13 bases of the junction unmatched. This CDR3 contains 17 residues. Looked up from germline, CDR1 is MDHEN and CDR2 is SYDVKM. CDR3 sequence (DNA): TGTGCCAGCAGCCACCGGGACGGACTAGCGGGAATGGATACGCAGTATTTT. This sequence encodes CASSHRDGLAGMDTQYF.

J is TRBJ2-2 and V is TRBV6-1; 10 bases agree with TRBD1. Germline assignment: CDR1 MNHNS and CDR2 SASEGT. CDR3 size: 15 residues. V was clipped by 5 bases and J by 6 bases; unmatched bases: 6. In nucleotides, the CDR3 is TGTGCCAGCAGTCTACGGGACAGGGGTTCCGGGGAGCTGTTTTTT. Amino acid sequence: CASSLRDRGSGELFF.

J is TRBJ2-1 and V is TRBV29-1, with TRBD2 matching over 10 bases. The CDR3 runs 14 residues. Per the germline V gene, CDR1 is SQVTM and CDR2 is ANQGSEA. V lost 7 bases, J lost 8 bases, and 11 bases stayed unmatched. The CDR3 spells CSGWASGSIYEQFF. The CDR3 DNA reads TGCAGCGGCTGGGCTAGCGGGAGTATCTATGAGCAGTTCTTC.

The chain couples TRBV27 to TRBJ2-7, with 8 bases matching TRBD1. CDR3 size: 14 residues. V was pared by 4 bases and J by 5 bases, with 7 bases of the junction left unmatched. The germline gives CDR1 MNHEY, CDR2 SMNVEV (reference sequence). The CDR3 DNA follows: TGTGCCAGCAGTTATACAGGGGGTTTTAACGAGCAGTACTTC. Protein sequence: CASSYTGGFNEQYF.

V usage is TRBV19 and J usage is TRBJ1-2, with 8 bases lining up with TRBD1. Trimming at V came to 5 bases and at J to 6 bases, leaving 14 bases not matched to a gene. The CDR3 consists of 16 residues. Germline assignment: CDR1 LNHDA and CDR2 SQIVND (reference sequence). CDR3 region: CASSLHRGQALHGYTF. The CDR3 DNA reads as TGTGCCAGTAGTCTCCACAGGGGACAGGCCCTTCATGGCTACACCTTC.

V gene TRBV10-1 combines with J gene TRBJ1-1; 9 bases agree with TRBD1. From germline, CDR1 is WNHNN and CDR2 SYGVQD (reference sequence). The CDR3 is made up of 13 amino acids. V was pared by 5 bases and J by 6 bases, with 4 bases of the junction left unmatched. The CDR3 nucleotides read TGCGCCAGCAGTTTACAGGGGGCTTCTGAAGCTTTCTTT. Translated, it gives CASSLQGASEAFF.

The rearrangement links TRBV4-1 to TRBJ2-1; 7 bases match TRBD1. CDR1 and CDR2 (germline): MGHRA, YSYEKL. Trimming removed 2 bases from V and 3 bases from J; junction bases left unmatched: 4. The CDR3 contains 15 residues. The CDR3 DNA follows: TGCGCCAGCAGCCAACCCAACAGGGGCTACAATGAGCAGTTCTTC. Its translation: CASSQPNRGYNEQFF.

The rearrangement links TRBV5-4 to TRBJ2-3; 11 bases align to TRBD2. The length of the CDR3 is 15 residues. Unmatched junction bases numbered 4, after V lost 5 bases and J lost 2 bases. The germline V gene encodes CDR1 SGHNT and CDR2 YYREEE (reference sequence). The CDR3 DNA is TGTGCCAGCAGGGAGACTAGCGGGGCCACAGATACGCAGTATTTT. This codes for CASRETSGATDTQYF.

The CDR3 sequence: CASSSGTGGDTEAFF. The CDR3 nucleotides read TGCGCCAGCAGCTCAGGGACAGGGGGGGACACTGAAGCTTTCTTT. V and J are TRBV5-1 and TRBJ1-1, with 11 positions matching TRBD1. V was clipped by 3 bases and J by 3 bases; unmatched bases: 4. Germline V gene sequence: CDR1 SGHRS, CDR2 YFSETQ. This CDR3 is built from 15 residues.

The V call is TRBV5-4, the J call TRBJ2-7; the match to TRBD1 covers 7 bases. CDR3 size: 14 residues. Trimming took 4 bases from V and 4 from J; bases not matched to a gene: 8. Germline CDR1 SGHNT, CDR2 YYREEE (reference sequence). The CDR3 DNA sequence: TGTGCCAGCAGCCCCCGGGACAGAGATTACGAGCAGTACTTC. Translation: CASSPRDRDYEQYF. The variable domain in full, completed from reference TRBV5-4 and TRBJ2-7, reads ETGVTQSPTHLIKTRGQQVTLRCSSQSGHNTVSWYQQALGQGPQFIFQYYREEENGRGNFPPRFSGLQFPNYSSELNVNALELDDSALYLCASSPRDRDYEQYFGPGTRLTVT.

The chain combines TRBV6-1 with TRBJ2-3; tentatively, D is TRBD2 (5 bases). The CDR3 sequence is 13 residues long. The germline gives CDR1 MNHNS, CDR2 SASEGT. With 5 bases removed from V and 7 bases from J, the gap between germline ends came to 13 bases. CDR3 amino acids: CASSSTSMYTQYF. The CDR3 bases are TGTGCCAGCAGTTCCACTAGTATGTATACGCAGTATTTT.

V gene TRBV29-1 combines with J gene TRBJ2-1; 7 positions agree with TRBD1. Trimming took 6 bases from V and 2 from J; bases not matched to a gene: 7. The CDR3 contains 14 residues. Looked up from germline, CDR1 is SQVTM and CDR2 is ANQGSEA. The CDR3 sequence is CSVPGQATYNEQFF. The CDR3 region has the DNA TGCAGCGTCCCCGGACAGGCAACCTACAATGAGCAGTTCTTC.

The genes are TRBV11-2 and TRBJ2-3, with 8 bases fitting TRBD2. Germline V gene sequence: CDR1 SGHAT, CDR2 FQNNGV. The V segment lost 4 bases and the J segment 5 bases; nucleotides outside the gene matches: 11. The CDR3 runs 16 residues. CDR3 in amino acids: CASSSRSAGEGDTQYF. CDR3 coding DNA: TGTGCCAGCAGCTCTCGATCAGCGGGAGAGGGAGATACGCAGTATTTT.

The chain employs TRBV10-2 and TRBJ2-1; 10 bases line up with TRBD2. This CDR3 has 18 residues. Germline loops: CDR1 WSHSY, CDR2 SAAADI. The J segment lost 9 bases and the V segment lost 0 bases, leaving 14 bases of the junction unmatched. In DNA, the CDR3 is TGCGCCAGCAGTGAGTCACGTCGGCTAGCGGGAGTTCCAGGTGAGCAGTTCTTC. Protein sequence: CASSESRRLAGVPGEQFF.

V usage is TRBV30 and J usage is TRBJ2-7; weak D call: TRBD2 (6 bases). The germline V gene has CDR1 GTSNPN and CDR2 SVGIG (reference sequence). CDR3 length: 14 amino acids. The germline V and J ends were trimmed by 3 bases and 1 base, with 13 bases remaining between them. In DNA form, the CDR3 reads TGTGCCTGGAGGCCGGGACTCCGTTCCTACGAGCAGTACTTC. Translating it yields CAWRPGLRSYEQYF. Using reference TRBV30 and TRBJ2-7 for the parts outside the CDR3, the full variable domain is SQTIHQWPATLVQPVGSPLSLECTVEGTSNPNLYWYRQAAGRGLQLLFYSVGIGQISSEVPQNLSASRPQDRQFILSSKKLLLSDSGFYLCAWRPGLRSYEQYFGPGTRLTVT.

This chain links TRBV29-1 with TRBJ1-2; 8 bases line up with TRBD1. Per the germline V gene, CDR1 is SQVTM and CDR2 is ANQGSEA. V gave up 6 bases and J gave up 8 bases; unmatched junction bases: 5. CDR3 size: 11 residues. The CDR3 region has the DNA TGCAGCGTGGGGACAGGCTGGGGCTACACCTTC. Residues: CSVGTGWGYTF.

The chain joins TRBV29-1 to TRBJ2-1; D may be TRBD1 (5 bases). The germline V gene has CDR1 SQVTM and CDR2 ANQGSEA. The CDR3 runs to 17 residues. The ends were cut back, 5 bases at V and 0 bases at J, with 20 bases in the middle. The CDR3 sequence is CSVRGRSRPSSYNEQFF. The CDR3 bases are TGCAGCGTTAGGGGCAGGTCGCGACCCTCCTCCTACAATGAGCAGTTCTTC.

This clone turned up a few times. This chain uses TRBV5-4 with TRBJ1-2, with a tentative D call TRBD1 (6 bases). Trimming pared 4 bases from V and 1 base from J, leaving 11 bases between. CDR3 size: 14 residues. The germline V gene has CDR1 SGHNT and CDR2 YYREEE (reference sequence). The CDR3 reads CASSELRGNYGYTF. CDR3 bases: TGTGCCAGCAGCGAACTCAGGGGTAACTATGGCTACACCTTC.

The V call is TRBV4-1, the J call TRBJ2-5; D is possibly TRBD2 (6 bases). Germline V gene lookup returns CDR1 MGHRA and CDR2 YSYEKL. The CDR3 has 16 residues. Between the trimmed V and J ends, which lost 1 base and 5 bases, there was a span of 17 bases. The chain's CDR3 is CASSQGGWEEAETQYF. The CDR3 nucleotides read TGCGCCAGCAGCCAAGGCGGGTGGGAGGAGGCGGAGACCCAGTACTTC.

The chain's CDR3 is CASSLRLAGRYNEQFF. The CDR3 DNA reads as TGTGCCAGCAGCTTAAGACTAGCGGGACGTTACAATGAGCAGTTCTTC. The chain joins TRBV7-3 to TRBJ2-1; TRBD2 matches at 11 bases. The germline CDR1 and CDR2 sequences are SGHTA and FQGTGA. V lost 1 base to trimming and J lost 4 bases; unmatched junction nucleotides: 3. This CDR3 has 16 amino acids.

Here the CDR3 reads CASRPNSGHGNYGYTF. For the CDR3, the DNA is TGTGCCAGCAGACCAAACTCCGGACACGGGAACTATGGCTACACCTTC. The chain couples TRBV28 to TRBJ1-2; tentative D call: TRBD1 (5 bases). CDR3 length: 16 amino acids. The germline CDR1 and CDR2 sequences are MDHEN and SYDVKM. The V end lost 6 bases, the J end lost 2 bases, and 19 bases lay between the germline ends.

In its sample, this clone was seen once. The chain recombines TRBV9 with TRBJ2-7; 7 bases match TRBD2. CDR3 size: 16 residues. Germline loops: CDR1 SGDLS, CDR2 YYNGEE. Germline trimming cut 3 bases from V and 1 base from J; bases unmatched to any gene: 10. The CDR3 DNA reads as TGTGCCAGCAGCGAGGTCGGGGACTACCCGTCCTACGAGCAGTACTTC. As protein: CASSEVGDYPSYEQYF.

V is TRBV10-3 and J is TRBJ2-1, with D perhaps TRBD2 (5 bases). The CDR3 length is 14 residues. Germline loops: CDR1 ENHRY, CDR2 SYGVKD. Between the trimmed V and J ends, which lost 11 bases and 4 bases, there was a span of 18 bases. Here the CDR3 DNA reads TGTGCCTCTGACCCTGGCGGGTTATACAATGAGCAGTTCTTC. Encoded protein: CASDPGGLYNEQFF.